This TCR beta chain was recovered during a study of human T cells and chemical hapten exposure. This clonotype was seen a few times. Time point given: pre-sensitization, week 0. The treatment here: therapeutic diphenylcyclopropenone sensitization with weekly scalp DPC. Trimming took off 3 bases at V and 3 bases at J, with 10 bases between the two ends. The CDR3 consists of 13 residues. Looked up from germline, CDR1 is SQVTM and CDR2 is ANQGSEA. In the source study's methods: Per sample, the median was around 100,000 TCRs, with values from 23,224 to 690,600. TCRdb processed the RACE reads anew with MiXCR; each CDR3 protein has one entry. TCRdb, not the authors, supplied the V and J calls. The sample records some 400,000 distinct CDR3 sequences, more than 4.5% being singletons.

The specimen was whole blood, collected in connection with sensitization to the hapten diphenylcyclopropenone (DPC). The chain couples TRBV29-1 to TRBJ2-3; possibly TRBD1 or TRBD2 for D (6 bases each). The receptor was derived from a woman in her forties or fifties with alopecia areata. Some clones in this sample may be carry-over from other donors' samples. CDR3 region: CSVEGGGTDTQYF. The CDR3 bases are TGCAGCGTTGAGGGGGGCGGGACAGATACGCAGTATTTT.